This T cell receptor (beta chain) came from a study of T cells after yellow fever vaccination. In TCRdb, the 5' RACE reads were re-called with MiXCR into one record per CDR3 protein. Altogether 200,000 to 300,000 distinct CDR3 sequences are present, over 10% being singletons, with the ten largest covering 0.4% to 0.55%. The germline CDR1 and CDR2 sequences are GTSNPN and SVGIG (reference sequence). The CDR3 has 14 amino acids. V was pared by 3 bases and J by 11 bases, with 22 bases between. Sequences were derived from CD4+ T cells sorted from PBMCs, sampled 45 days after the yellow fever booster vaccination. The chain recombines TRBV30 with TRBJ1-1; D not certain. This receptor was identified in a man aged 25 to 45 who received the YFV17D yellow fever vaccine. The CDR3 reads CAWSEGRINPRAFF. In nucleotides, the CDR3 is TGTGCCTGGAGCGAAGGAAGAATTAACCCACGGGCTTTCTTT.